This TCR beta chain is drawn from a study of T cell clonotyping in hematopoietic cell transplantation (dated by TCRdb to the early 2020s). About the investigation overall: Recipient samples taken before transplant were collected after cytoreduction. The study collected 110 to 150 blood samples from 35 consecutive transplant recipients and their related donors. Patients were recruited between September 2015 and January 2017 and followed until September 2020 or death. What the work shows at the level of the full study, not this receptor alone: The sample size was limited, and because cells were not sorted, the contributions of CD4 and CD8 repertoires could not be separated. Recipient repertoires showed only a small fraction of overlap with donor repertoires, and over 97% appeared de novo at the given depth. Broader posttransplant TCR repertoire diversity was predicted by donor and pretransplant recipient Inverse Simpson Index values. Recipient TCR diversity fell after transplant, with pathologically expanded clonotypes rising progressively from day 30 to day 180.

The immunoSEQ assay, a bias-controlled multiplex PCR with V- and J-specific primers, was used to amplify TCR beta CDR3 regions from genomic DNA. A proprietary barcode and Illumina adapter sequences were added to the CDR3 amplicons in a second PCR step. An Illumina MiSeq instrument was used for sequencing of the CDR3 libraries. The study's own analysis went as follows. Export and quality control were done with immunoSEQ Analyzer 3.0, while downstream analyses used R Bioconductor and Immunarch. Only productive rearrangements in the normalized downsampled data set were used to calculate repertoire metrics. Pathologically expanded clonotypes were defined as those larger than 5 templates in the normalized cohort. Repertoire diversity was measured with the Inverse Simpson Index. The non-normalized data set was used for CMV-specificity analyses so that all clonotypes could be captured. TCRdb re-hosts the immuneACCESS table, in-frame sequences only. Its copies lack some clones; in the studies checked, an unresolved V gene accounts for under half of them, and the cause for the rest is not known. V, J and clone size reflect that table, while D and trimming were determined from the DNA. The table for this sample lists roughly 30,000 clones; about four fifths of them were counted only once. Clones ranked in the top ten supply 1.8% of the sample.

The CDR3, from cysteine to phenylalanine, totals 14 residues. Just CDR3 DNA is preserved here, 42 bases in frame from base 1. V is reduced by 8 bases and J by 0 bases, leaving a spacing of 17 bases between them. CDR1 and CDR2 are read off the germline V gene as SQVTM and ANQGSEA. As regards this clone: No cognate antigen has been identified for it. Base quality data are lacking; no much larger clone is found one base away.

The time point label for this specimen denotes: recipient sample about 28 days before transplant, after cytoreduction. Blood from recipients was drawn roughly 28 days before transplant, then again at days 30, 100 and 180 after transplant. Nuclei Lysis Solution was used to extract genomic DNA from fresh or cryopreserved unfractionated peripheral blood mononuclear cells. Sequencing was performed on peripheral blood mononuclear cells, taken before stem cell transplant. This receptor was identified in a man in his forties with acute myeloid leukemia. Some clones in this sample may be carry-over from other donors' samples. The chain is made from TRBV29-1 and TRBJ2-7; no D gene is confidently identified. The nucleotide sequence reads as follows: TGCAGCATCGTTGGTTTGGGCAGCTCCTACGAGCAGTACTTC. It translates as CSIVGLGSSYEQYF.